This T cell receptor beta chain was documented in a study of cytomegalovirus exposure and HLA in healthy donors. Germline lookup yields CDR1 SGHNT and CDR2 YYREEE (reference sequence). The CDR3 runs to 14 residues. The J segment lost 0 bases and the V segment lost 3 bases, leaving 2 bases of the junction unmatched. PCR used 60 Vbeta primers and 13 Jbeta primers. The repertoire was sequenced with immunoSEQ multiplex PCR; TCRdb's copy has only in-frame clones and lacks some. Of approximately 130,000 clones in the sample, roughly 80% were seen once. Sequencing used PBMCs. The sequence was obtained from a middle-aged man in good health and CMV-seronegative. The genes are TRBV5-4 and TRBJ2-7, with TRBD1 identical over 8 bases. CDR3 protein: CASSSDRASYEQYF. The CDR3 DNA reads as TGTGCCAGCAGCTCGGACAGGGCCTCCTACGAGCAGTACTTC.